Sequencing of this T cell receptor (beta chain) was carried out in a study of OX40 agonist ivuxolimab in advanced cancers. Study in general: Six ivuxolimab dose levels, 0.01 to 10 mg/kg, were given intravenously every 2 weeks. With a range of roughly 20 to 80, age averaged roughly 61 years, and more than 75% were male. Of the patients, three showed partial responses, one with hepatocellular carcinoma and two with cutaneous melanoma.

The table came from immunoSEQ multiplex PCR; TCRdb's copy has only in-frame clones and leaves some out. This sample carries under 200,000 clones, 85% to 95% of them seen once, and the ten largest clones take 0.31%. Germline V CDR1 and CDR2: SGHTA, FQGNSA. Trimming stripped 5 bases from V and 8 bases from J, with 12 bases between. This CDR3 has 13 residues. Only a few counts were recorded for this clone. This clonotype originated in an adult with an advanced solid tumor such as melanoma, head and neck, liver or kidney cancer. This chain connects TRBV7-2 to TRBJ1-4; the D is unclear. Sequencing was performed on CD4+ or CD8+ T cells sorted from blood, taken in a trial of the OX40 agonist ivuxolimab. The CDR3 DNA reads TGTGCCAGCAGCCCCCACCGGGAAGAAAAACTGTTTTTT. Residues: CASSPHREEKLFF.